This TCR beta chain was found in a study of coeliac disease. Study details: Without high-resolution HLA typing, biased TRBV7-2 usage was queried.

V shed 4 bases, J shed 2 bases, and the junction held 5 bases outside the gene matches. The V gene's germline CDR1 is LGHNA and CDR2 YSLEER. CDR3 length: 17 amino acids. One frozen approximately 500,000-cell aliquot per fraction was sequenced. General study findings and limits: Few TRB amino acid sequences were shared between samples; most were unique. Control samples showed higher TRB and TRG clonality than intraepithelial and lamina propria samples in active celiac disease. Unbiased detection of gliadin-specific T cells was judged not feasible with this approach.

TCRdb's table, derived via immunoSEQ multiplex PCR, lists solely in-frame clones and lacks some. This sample has 4,000 to 4,500 clones, with 68% found just once. A remark on this clone: No antigen is known for it.

The rearrangement uses TRBV4-3 and TRBJ2-1; 13 nucleotides align to TRBD2. Source material: intraepithelial lymphocytes from the gut. The source of this sequence is a woman under 30 with active celiac disease. The CDR3 sequence: CASSLGTSGNTYNEQFF. The CDR3 DNA reads TGCGCCAGCAGCCTAGGGACTAGCGGGAACACCTACAATGAGCAGTTCTTC.